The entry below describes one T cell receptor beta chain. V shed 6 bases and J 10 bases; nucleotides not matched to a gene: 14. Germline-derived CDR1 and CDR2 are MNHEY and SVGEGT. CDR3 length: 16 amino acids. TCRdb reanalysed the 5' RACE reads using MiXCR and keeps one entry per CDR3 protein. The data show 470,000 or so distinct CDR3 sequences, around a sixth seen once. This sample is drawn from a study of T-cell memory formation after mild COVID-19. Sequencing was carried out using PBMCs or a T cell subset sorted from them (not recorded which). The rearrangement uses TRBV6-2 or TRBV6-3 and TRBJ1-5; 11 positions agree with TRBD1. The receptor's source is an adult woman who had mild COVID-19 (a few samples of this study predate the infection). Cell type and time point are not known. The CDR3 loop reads CASSAAGWTGGGPQHF. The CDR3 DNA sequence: TGTGCCAGCAGCGCAGCCGGCTGGACAGGGGGCGGTCCCCAGCATTTT.